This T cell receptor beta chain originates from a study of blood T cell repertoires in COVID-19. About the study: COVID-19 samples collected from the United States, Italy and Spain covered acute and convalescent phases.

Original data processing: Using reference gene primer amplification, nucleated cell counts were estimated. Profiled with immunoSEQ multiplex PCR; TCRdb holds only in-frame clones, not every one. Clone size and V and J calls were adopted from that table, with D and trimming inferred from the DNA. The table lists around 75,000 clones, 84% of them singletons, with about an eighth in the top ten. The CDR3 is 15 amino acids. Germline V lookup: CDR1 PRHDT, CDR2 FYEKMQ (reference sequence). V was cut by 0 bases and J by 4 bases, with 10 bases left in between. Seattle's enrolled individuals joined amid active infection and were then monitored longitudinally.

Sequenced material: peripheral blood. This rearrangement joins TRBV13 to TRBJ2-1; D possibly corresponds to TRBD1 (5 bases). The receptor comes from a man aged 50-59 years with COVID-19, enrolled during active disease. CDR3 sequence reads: CASSLGTDSYNEQFF. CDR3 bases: TGTGCCAGCAGCTTAGGCACAGACAGTTACAATGAGCAGTTCTTC.